The T cell receptor (beta chain) under discussion was sequenced for a study of neoadjuvant anti-PD-1 for oral cavity cancer. Study summary: Around day 43, patients without progression received a fourth nivolumab dose before surgery. Findings of the study overall: Only three patients per response group were TCR-analyzed; validation needed.

The patients had HPV-negative, locally advanced oral cavity squamous cell carcinoma. Blood libraries mostly used 450 to 550 ng genomic DNA, six replicates each. Libraries were prepared by immunoSEQ multiplex PCR; TCRdb keeps only in-frame clonotypes and omits some of them. The sample carries around 15,000 clones, roughly 70% recorded once. The V gene's germline CDR1 is LNHDA and CDR2 SQIVND (reference sequence). This CDR3 region has 13 residues. V lost 8 bases to trimming and J lost 0 bases; unmatched junction nucleotides: 3. A note on this clone: What it recognizes is unknown.

The source is a person between 40 and 85 years old with oral cavity squamous cell carcinoma. The rearrangement joins TRBV19 to TRBJ1-2; TRBD1 aligns across 7 bases. The specimen comprised PBMCs, sampled before nivolumab (anti-PD-1) treatment. For the CDR3, the DNA is TGTGCCAGTGGGGACAGCACTAACTATGGCTACACCTTC. This translates into CASGDSTNYGYTF.